This entry lists 31 T cell receptor beta chains sequenced from one sample in a study of shared T cell receptors in the human thymus. Method: immunoSEQ multiplex PCR; TCRdb's copy keeps in-frame clones and lacks some. Of hundreds of thousands of clones listed, approximately 80% are singletons. This sample also belongs to another study, concerning human thymus T cells.

The sample consisted of thymocytes. The receptors were gathered from a boy younger than two with a congenital heart defect.

V is TRBV6-6 and J is TRBJ2-2; no reliable D call. The germline gives CDR1 MNHNY, CDR2 SVGAGI (reference sequence). The CDR3 is 14 residues long. V gave up 0 bases and J gave up 4 bases, with 6 bases separating them. Here the CDR3 reads CASSYSAFTGELFF. The DNA of the CDR3 is TGTGCCAGCAGTTACTCGGCATTCACCGGGGAGCTGTTTTTT.

V and J are TRBV5-4 and TRBJ1-3; D may be TRBD1 (5 bases). V lost 2 bases to trimming and J lost 1 base, with 16 bases between them. The CDR3 has 17 amino acids. Germline V gives CDR1 SGHNT, CDR2 YYREEE (reference sequence). CDR3 region: CASSFLGYGGSGNTIYF. For the CDR3, the DNA is TGTGCCAGCAGCTTCCTGGGGTATGGGGGGTCTGGAAACACCATATATTTT.

V gene TRBV29-1 combines with J gene TRBJ2-3, with 9 bases aligning to TRBD1. Looked up from germline, CDR1 is SQVTM and CDR2 is ANQGSEA. The CDR3 is made up of 16 amino acids. The J segment lost 4 bases and the V segment lost 6 bases, leaving 14 bases of the junction unmatched. This CDR3 reads CSVPQGALRDADTQYF. The CDR3 DNA sequence: TGCAGCGTGCCACAGGGGGCGTTAAGAGACGCAGATACGCAGTATTTT.

J is TRBJ2-3 and V is TRBV27, with a weak D call TRBD1 (6 bases). The V gene's germline CDR1 is MNHEY and CDR2 SMNVEV (reference sequence). The V and J ends lost 2 bases and 2 bases respectively, with 17 bases between them. The CDR3 is 17 amino acids. The CDR3 region is CASSLSLRQGSTDTQYF. CDR3 nucleotide sequence: TGTGCCAGCAGTTTAAGTTTGCGTCAGGGGTCCACAGATACGCAGTATTTT.

This chain uses TRBV5-6 with TRBJ2-1; perhaps TRBD2 as D (6 bases). Between the trimmed V and J ends, which lost 6 bases and 1 base, there was a span of 11 bases. The CDR3 consists of 14 residues. Germline lookup yields CDR1 SGHDT and CDR2 YYEEEE. CDR3 in amino acids: CASKARESYNEQFF. The CDR3, as DNA: TGTGCCAGCAAGGCACGGGAGTCCTACAATGAGCAGTTCTTC. The variable domain in full, with the rest retrieved from reference TRBV5-6 and TRBJ2-1, is DAGVTQSPTHLIKTRGQQVTLRCSPKSGHDTVSWYQQALGQGPQFIFQYYEEEERQRGNFPDRFSGHQFPNYSSELNVNALLLGDSALYLCASKARESYNEQFFGPGTRLTVL.

The chain links TRBV4-2 to TRBJ2-2, with TRBD2 matching 10 bases. The germline gives CDR1 LGHNA, CDR2 YNFKEQ. CDR3 length equals 19 residues. J gave up 8 bases and V 0 bases, and 15 bases lay outside the gene matches. The CDR3 reads CASSQDRPSGSGGRGELFF. For the CDR3, the DNA is TGTGCCAGCAGCCAAGATCGGCCTAGCGGGAGTGGGGGGAGAGGGGAGCTGTTTTTT.

This CDR3 is CASSVTSGDIQYF. The CDR3, as DNA: TGTGCCAGCAGTGTAACTAGCGGGGACATTCAGTACTTC. The chain is built from TRBV6-1 and TRBJ2-4; 10 nucleotides align to TRBD2. The CDR3 consists of 13 residues. Germline CDR1 reads MNHNS; CDR2 reads SASEGT. V was clipped by 4 bases and J by 8 bases; unmatched bases: 2.

The chain combines TRBV4-3 with TRBJ1-2; 8 nucleotides align to TRBD1. Germline CDR1 and CDR2: LGHNA and YSLEER. This CDR3 is 15 amino acids long. With V trimmed by 4 bases and J by 0 bases, 4 bases remained unmatched. CDR3 amino acids: CASSPRTGTNYGYTF. CDR3 sequence (DNA): TGCGCCAGCAGCCCCAGGACAGGGACTAACTATGGCTACACCTTC.

The rearrangement uses TRBV4-1 and TRBJ2-1; TRBD2 matches at 12 bases. Germline lookup yields CDR1 MGHRA and CDR2 YSYEKL. This CDR3 comprises 15 residues. Losses at the gene ends were 4 bases for V and 6 bases for J; bases not matched to a gene: 4. The CDR3 loop reads CASSPRTSGVNEQFF. The CDR3, as DNA: TGCGCCAGCAGCCCTCGGACTAGCGGGGTCAATGAGCAGTTCTTC.

V usage is TRBV2 and J usage is TRBJ2-1; 8 bases map to TRBD1. J was trimmed by 7 bases and V by 0 bases; bases with no gene match: 17. This CDR3 is 19 amino acids long. Germline V gene data show CDR1 as SNHLY and CDR2 as FYNNEI. CDR3 nucleotide sequence: TGTGCCAGCAGTGAAGCGCTTTCCAAACAGGACAGGGTGTGTAATGAGCAGTTCTTC. Translation gives CASSEALSKQDRVCNEQFF. The complete variable domain, with remaining parts taken from reference TRBV2 and TRBJ2-1, reads EPEVTQTPSHQVTQMGQEVILRCVPISNHLYFYWYRQILGQKVEFLVSFYNNEISEKSEIFDDQFSVERPDGSNFTLKIRSTKLEDSAMYFCASSEALSKQDRVCNEQFFGPGTRLTVL.

On this clone: One junction end does not reproduce the germline sequence, and a read error may be involved. The same CDR3 also results from other DNA sequences found in this sample. The V gene is TRBV9, the J gene TRBJ2-7, with 9 bases that match TRBD1. CDR3 length: 18 amino acids. The V gene's germline CDR1 is SGDLS and CDR2 YYNGEE. The CDR3 loop is CASSVAPLDRGDYYEQYF. CDR3 in DNA: TGTGCTAGCAGCGTAGCCCCCCTTGACAGGGGGGATTACTACGAGCAGTACTTC.

The chain recombines TRBV27 with TRBJ2-7, with TRBD1 identical over 7 bases. The CDR3 sequence is 14 residues long. CDR1 MNHEY and CDR2 SMNVEV come from the germline V gene (reference sequence). V was pared by 4 bases and J by 3 bases, with 6 bases of the junction left unmatched. CDR3 sequence: CASSSGQNRYEQYF. The CDR3 DNA reads as TGTGCCAGCAGTTCGGGACAGAACCGCTACGAGCAGTACTTC.

The chain joins TRBV28 to TRBJ1-6; D gene ambiguous. V lost 2 bases and J 0 bases, leaving 17 bases between the germline ends. This CDR3 comprises 19 residues. CDR1 and CDR2 (germline): MDHEN, SYDVKM. In DNA, the CDR3 is TGTGCCAGCAGTTTAAACGGGAAGCGGGAGGGCTCCTATAATTCACCCCTCCACTTT. This translates into CASSLNGKREGSYNSPLHF.

A note on this clone: Other DNA sequences in this sample translate to the same CDR3. The rearrangement links TRBV6-5 to TRBJ2-3; no definite D call. Germline values: CDR1 MNHEY, CDR2 SVGAGI. This CDR3 has 13 amino acids. The V end was cut by 0 bases, the J end by 5 bases, with 6 bases between. The CDR3 sequence is CASSYSTGDTQYF. The CDR3 DNA follows: TGTGCCAGCAGTTACTCGACGGGAGATACGCAGTATTTT.

The chain recombines TRBV2 with TRBJ1-3; D remains ambiguous. Germline V gene sequence: CDR1 SNHLY, CDR2 FYNNEI. V lost 5 bases, J lost 7 bases, and 9 bases lay in between. The length of the CDR3 is 12 residues. The CDR3 sequence: CASSPERNTIYF. The CDR3 region has the DNA TGTGCCAGCAGTCCGGAGCGGAACACCATATATTTT.

CDR3 sequence (DNA): TGTGCCAGCAGTGACCCTCCTCTTGGAGGGCCCACGTCCTACGAGCAGTACTTC. Protein: CASSDPPLGGPTSYEQYF. The rearrangement uses TRBV6-1 and TRBJ2-7; D is possibly TRBD2 (6 bases). Trimming took 3 bases from V and 1 from J, leaving 22 bases between them. This CDR3 contains 18 residues. In germline, CDR1 is MNHNS, CDR2 SASEGT.

The gene calls are TRBV5-1 and TRBJ2-5; 8 nucleotides line up with TRBD2. Germline V gives CDR1 SGHRS, CDR2 YFSETQ. This CDR3 spans 16 amino acids. Unmatched junction bases numbered 10, after V lost 5 bases and J lost 1 base. Here the CDR3 reads CASSGGLGWSQETQYF. The CDR3 bases are TGCGCCAGCAGTGGGGGACTAGGATGGTCCCAAGAGACCCAGTACTTC.

This sequence joins TRBV11-1 and TRBJ2-7; D not certain. Germline V gives CDR1 SGHAT, CDR2 FQDESV (reference sequence). V was pared by 4 bases and J by 0 bases, with 13 bases between. The length of the CDR3 is 15 residues. CDR3 in amino acids: CASSWARGYSYEQYF. The CDR3, as DNA: TGTGCCAGCAGCTGGGCTCGTGGGTACTCCTACGAGCAGTACTTC.

The chain joins TRBV6-4 to TRBJ2-7; 7 bases map to TRBD1. Germline V lookup: CDR1 MRHNA, CDR2 SNTAGT. There are 14 residues in the CDR3. Trimming cost V 3 bases and J 5 bases; bases outside gene matches: 7. Written as DNA, the CDR3 is TGTGCCAGCAGTGAAAGGTCGGGACAGCACGAGCAGTACTTC. This translates into CASSERSGQHEQYF.

V gene TRBV12-5 combines with J gene TRBJ2-7; tentative D call: TRBD1 (6 bases). The CDR3 runs to 15 residues. V lost 3 bases and J 3 bases, leaving 15 bases between the germline ends. Germline V gene sequence: CDR1 LGHNT, CDR2 FRNRAP. The CDR3 here is CASGFPRDTNYEQYF. In nucleotides, the CDR3 is TGTGCTAGTGGTTTCCCCCGGGACACAAACTACGAGCAGTACTTC. The full variable domain, in which reference TRBV12-5 and TRBJ2-7 provide the parts outside the CDR3, is DARVTQTPRHKVTEMGQEVTMRCQPILGHNTVFWYRQTMMQGLELLAYFRNRAPLDDSGMPKDRFSAEMPDATLATLKIQPSEPRDSAVYFCASGFPRDTNYEQYFGPGTRLTVT.

This chain connects TRBV29-1 to TRBJ2-7; perhaps TRBD1 as D (5 bases). Per germline, CDR1 SQVTM and CDR2 ANQGSEA. The germline V and J ends were trimmed by 6 bases and 6 bases, with 12 bases remaining between them. The CDR3 extends over 11 amino acids. For the CDR3, the DNA is TGCAGCGTCCTAGAAGGGGCCGAGCAGTACTTC. It specifies CSVLEGAEQYF.

The chain carries TRBV19 and TRBJ1-2; 7 bases match TRBD1. This CDR3 has 17 amino acids. CDR1 is LNHDA, CDR2 SQIVND, per germline (reference sequence). V lost 3 bases, J lost 4 bases, and 14 bases stayed unmatched. CDR3 sequence reads: CASSILPQGVDGYGYTF. The CDR3 DNA follows: TGTGCCAGTAGTATTCTTCCTCAGGGGGTAGATGGCTATGGCTACACCTTC.

This clone showed up just once. The chain employs TRBV4-3 and TRBJ2-3, with D possibly TRBD2 on 6 matching bases. This CDR3 has 13 residues. Germline V lookup: CDR1 LGHNA, CDR2 YSLEER. The V end was cut by 4 bases, the J end by 1 base, with 6 bases between. The chain's CDR3 is CASSRGGTDTQYF. CDR3 nucleotides: TGCGCCAGCAGCCGGGGGGGCACAGATACGCAGTATTTT.

This clone was counted between two and nine times. The CDR3 is CASSHNGGDGNTIYF. CDR3 coding DNA: TGCGCCAGCAGCCACAACGGAGGGGATGGAAACACCATATATTTT. This sequence joins TRBV5-1 and TRBJ1-3, with D possibly TRBD1 on 5 matching bases. Germline V gives CDR1 SGHRS, CDR2 YFSETQ. The CDR3 totals 15 residues. V was shortened by 4 bases and J by 3 bases, with 14 bases between the two germline ends.

This clone was observed a single time. The rearrangement links TRBV11-2 to TRBJ2-3, with 7 bases matching TRBD1. CDR1 and CDR2 (germline): SGHAT, FQNNGV. The CDR3 extends over 16 amino acids. V lost 5 bases, J lost 1 base, and 9 bases stayed unmatched. The CDR3 region is CASSPHLQGRTDTQYF. CDR3 sequence (DNA): TGTGCCAGCAGCCCACACTTACAGGGGCGCACAGATACGCAGTATTTT.

For this clone: Distinct nucleotide sequences in the sample also encode this CDR3. The rearrangement links TRBV27 to TRBJ2-2, with TRBD1 matching over 9 bases. J lost 7 bases, V lost 5 bases, and 14 bases had no gene match. There are 17 residues in the CDR3. CDR1 MNHEY and CDR2 SMNVEV come from the germline V gene (reference sequence). CDR3 bases: TGTGCCAGCAGTCCCCCCCCGGGACAGGGTGGAGGCGGGGAGCTGTTTTTT. Residues: CASSPPPGQGGGGELFF.

The chain combines TRBV25-1 with TRBJ2-7, with TRBD1 as a possible D gene (5 bases). This CDR3 comprises 15 residues. The germline CDR1 and CDR2 sequences are MGHDK and SYGVNS. Trimming took off 5 bases at V and 2 bases at J, with 16 bases between the two ends. The CDR3 here is CASSFEDTDPYEQYF. For the CDR3, the DNA is TGTGCCAGCAGTTTTGAGGACACCGATCCCTACGAGCAGTACTTC.

The rearrangement uses TRBV10-3 and TRBJ1-2, with D unclear. Germline values: CDR1 ENHRY, CDR2 SYGVKD. V lost 10 bases, J lost 8 bases, and 14 bases lay in between. This CDR3 is built from 11 residues. The CDR3 region is CATITGSGYTF. As DNA, the CDR3 is TGTGCCACCATTACCGGGTCGGGCTACACCTTC.

The rearrangement uses TRBV25-1 and TRBJ2-7, with 8 bases fitting TRBD2. This CDR3 region has 17 residues. V lost 4 bases and J lost 1; bases outside the gene matches: 12. Germline CDR1 and CDR2: MGHDK and SYGVNS. CDR3 sequence reads: CASSGDPWREASYEQYF. As DNA, the CDR3 is TGTGCCAGCAGTGGAGATCCGTGGCGGGAGGCGTCCTACGAGCAGTACTTC.

The chain combines TRBV27 with TRBJ2-7; 9 bases align to TRBD2. The CDR3 runs to 14 residues. Germline values: CDR1 MNHEY, CDR2 SMNVEV (reference sequence). J gave up 2 bases and V 8 bases, and 7 bases lay outside the gene matches. The CDR3 nucleotides read TGTGCCAGCCGTAGACTAGCGGAAACCTACGAGCAGTACTTC. This encodes CASRRLAETYEQYF.

The chain combines TRBV11-3 with TRBJ2-5, with D hard to call. V lost 5 bases and J lost 0, with 16 bases in between. Germline V lookup: CDR1 SGHNT, CDR2 YENEEA. CDR3 size: 16 residues. CDR3 region: CASSPYPSRDQETQYF. The DNA of the CDR3 is TGTGCCAGCAGCCCCTATCCCTCGAGAGACCAAGAGACCCAGTACTTC.